A selection of T cell receptor beta chains follows, all from one sample in a study of tumor-infiltrating lymphocytes in primary liver carcinoma. TCRdb processed the multiplex PCR reads anew with MiXCR; each CDR3 protein has one entry. The sample holds fewer than 150,000 distinct CDR3 sequences; around two thirds are singletons and the top ten take about a tenth. What was sequenced was liver tumor tissue from sampling region 1. Source of these receptors: a woman aged 55-75 years with primary liver carcinoma and hepatitis B virus infection. CDR3s include the opening cysteine and the closing phenylalanine or tryptophan. The order of the fields is J gene, clone size, D gene, V gene, CDR3 protein, CDR3 DNA. The D gene is left open where the match is weak. A row's size may be missing; if present it is once, few, many or a size class.

J: TRBJ2-7; size: -; D: TRBD1; V: TRBV11-3; CDR3: CASSHDRGRPERYF; DNA: TGTGCCAGCAGCCACGACAGGGGGCGTCCGGAGCGGTACTTC
J: TRBJ2-3; size: few; D: -; V: TRBV9; CDR3: CASSPPGGLWNTQYF; DNA: TGTGCCAGCAGCCCCCCCGGGGGGCTATGGAATACGCAGTATTTT
J: TRBJ2-3; size: -; D: -; V: TRBV5-4; CDR3: CASSLRQGTDTEYF; DNA: TGTGCCAGCAGCTTGAGGCAGGGCACAGATACGGAGTATTTT
J: TRBJ2-6; size: many; D: -; V: TRBV5-4; CDR3: CASSPPRGNVLTF; DNA: TGTGCCAGCAGCCCCCCCCGTGGAAACGTCCTGACTTTC
J: TRBJ1-2; size: -; D: -; V: TRBV2; CDR3: CASSEGGARSYGYTF; DNA: TGTGCCAGCAGTGAGGGGGGCGCGAGGTCATATGGCTACACCTTC
J: TRBJ2-3; size: -; D: -; V: TRBV11-2; CDR3: CPSSLDWADTQYF; DNA: TGTCCCAGCAGCTTAGACTGGGCTGATACGCAGTATTTT
J: TRBJ2-1; size: -; D: TRBD2; V: TRBV7-9; CDR3: CASSPLRAGEPNEQFF; DNA: TGTGCCAGCAGCCCCCTCAGGGCGGGAGAACCCAATGAGCAGTTCTTC
J: TRBJ2-2; size: -; D: -; V: TRBV11-2; CDR3: CASSPPQGLTGESFF; DNA: TGTGCCAGCAGCCCTCCGCAAGGACTGACCGGGGAGTCGTTTTTT
J: TRBJ2-7; size: -; D: -; V: TRBV7-9; CDR3: CASSTQTEPYEQYF; DNA: TGTGCCAGCAGCACCCAGACGGAACCCTACGAGCAGTACTTC
J: TRBJ2-5; size: -; D: -; V: TRBV4-1; CDR3: CANSQTGTFQETQYF; DNA: TGCGCCAATAGCCAAACAGGGACATTTCAAGAGACCCAGTACTTC
J: TRBJ2-1; size: many; D: TRBD2; V: TRBV5-6; CDR3: CASSLQGLAYNEQFF; DNA: TGTGCCAGCAGCTTGCAGGGACTAGCTTACAATGAGCAGTTCTTC
J: TRBJ2-7; size: medium-sized; D: TRBD1; V: TRBV29-1; CDR3: CSAWDRGRFEQYF; DNA: TGCAGCGCCTGGGACAGGGGGCGCTTCGAGCAGTACTTC
J: TRBJ2-3; size: -; D: -; V: TRBV6-2/TRBV6-3; CDR3: CASSYADMVTRYF; DNA: TGTGCCAGCAGTTACGCTGACATGGTTACGCGGTATTTT
J: TRBJ2-3; size: -; D: TRBD2; V: TRBV11-3; CDR3: CVSSFMTSTDMQYF; DNA: TGTGTCAGCAGCTTCATGACTAGCACAGATATGCAGTATTTT
J: TRBJ1-2; size: -; D: -; V: TRBV5-1; CDR3: CASSSTRVGGYTF; DNA: TGCGCCAGCAGCTCAACAAGGGTAGGAGGCTACACCTTC
J: TRBJ2-1; size: few; D: -; V: TRBV5-1; CDR3: CASSIAGGKDNEQFF; DNA: TGCGCCAGCAGCATCGCTGGGGGCAAGGACAATGAGCAGTTCTTC
J: TRBJ2-3; size: many; D: TRBD2; V: TRBV5-1; CDR3: CASSRLADSTDTQYF; DNA: TGCGCCAGCAGTAGACTAGCCGATAGCACAGATACGCAGTATTTT
J: TRBJ1-1; size: many; D: TRBD1; V: TRBV29-1; CDR3: CSVNRGTMGTEAFF; DNA: TGCAGCGTGAACAGGGGCACTATGGGCACTGAAGCTTTCTTT
J: TRBJ1-5; size: many; D: TRBD1; V: TRBV4-1; CDR3: CASSHTDRGRDQPQHF; DNA: TGCGCCAGCAGCCATACGGACAGGGGAAGGGATCAGCCCCAGCATTTT
J: TRBJ1-2; size: -; D: -; V: TRBV11-2; CDR3: CASSPGAEYGYTF; DNA: TGTGCCAGCAGTCCCGGGGCGGAATATGGCTACACCTTT
J: TRBJ2-1; size: many; D: -; V: TRBV30; CDR3: CAWRRRNNEQFF; DNA: TGTGCCTGGAGGCGGCGGAACAATGAGCAGTTCTTC
J: TRBJ2-2; size: -; D: -; V: TRBV18; CDR3: CACRNRSGELFF; DNA: TGTGCCTGTAGGAATCGTTCCGGGGAGCTGTTTTTT
J: TRBJ2-7; size: -; D: -; V: TRBV2; CDR3: CASLSQGSSYEQYF; DNA: TGTGCCAGCTTATCCCAGGGTAGCTCCTACGAGCAGTACTTC
J: TRBJ2-1; size: many; D: TRBD2; V: TRBV10-1; CDR3: CASRVAGAGYNEQFF; DNA: TGCGCCAGCAGGGTTGCGGGAGCCGGGTACAATGAGCAGTTCTTC
J: TRBJ2-1; size: many; D: TRBD2; V: TRBV11-2; CDR3: CASSLGGTSGNEQFF; DNA: TGTGCCAGCAGCTTAGGGGGGACTAGCGGAAATGAGCAGTTCTTC
J: TRBJ2-1; size: -; D: -; V: TRBV2; CDR3: CASTQGHLASEQFF; DNA: TGTGCCAGCACCCAGGGACACCTCGCAAGTGAGCAGTTCTTC
J: TRBJ1-1; size: many; D: -; V: TRBV12-3/TRBV12-4; CDR3: CASSPGAGRREAFF; DNA: TGTGCCAGCAGCCCCGGGGCTGGCCGGCGAGAAGCTTTCTTT
J: TRBJ2-7; size: many; D: -; V: TRBV5-6; CDR3: CASSLPAIRNEQYF; DNA: TGTGCCAGCAGCTTACCAGCAATCAGGAACGAGCAGTACTTC
J: TRBJ2-2; size: few; D: -; V: TRBV2; CDR3: CASSERKAGELFF; DNA: TGTGCCAGCAGTGAAAGGAAGGCCGGGGAGCTGTTTTTT
J: TRBJ1-1; size: many; D: TRBD1; V: TRBV10-2; CDR3: CASTGQVNTEAFF; DNA: TGCGCCAGCACGGGACAGGTGAACACTGAAGCTTTCTTT
J: TRBJ1-2; size: -; D: TRBD1; V: TRBV11-2; CDR3: CASIMTSGTGRYGYIF; DNA: TGTGCCAGCATCATGACCTCCGGGACAGGACGCTATGGCTACATCTTC
J: TRBJ2-1; size: -; D: -; V: TRBV29-1; CDR3: CSIVEPTRNEQFF; DNA: TGCAGCATTGTAGAACCAACACGGAATGAGCAGTTCTTC
J: TRBJ2-5; size: -; D: -; V: TRBV11-2; CDR3: CASGAPGIKTQYF; DNA: TGTGCCAGCGGCGCTCCAGGGATAAAGACGCAGTACTTC
J: TRBJ2-7; size: -; D: -; V: TRBV11-1; CDR3: CASSSRTAYEQYF; DNA: TGTGCCAGCAGCTCAAGGACGGCCTACGAGCAGTACTTC
J: TRBJ1-1; size: -; D: -; V: TRBV6-5; CDR3: CASNPWTYSNSEAFF; DNA: TGTGCCAGCAACCCCTGGACCTATTCAAACAGTGAAGCTTTCTTT
J: TRBJ1-1; size: -; D: TRBD1; V: TRBV11-3; CDR3: CASSSQPSTGVRAEDFF; DNA: TGTGCCAGCAGCTCCCAACCATCGACAGGGGTGAGGGCTGAAGATTTCTTT
J: TRBJ1-1; size: -; D: -; V: TRBV11-2; CDR3: CASSPHHRGHLHFWGYEAFF; DNA: TGTGCCAGCAGCCCACATCATCGCGGACACCTTCACTTTTGGGGCTATGAAGCTTTCTTT
J: TRBJ2-5; size: -; D: -; V: TRBV14; CDR3: CASSRDRGGRGFRETQYF; DNA: TGTGCCAGCAGCCGCGACAGAGGGGGACGGGGGTTCCGAGAGACCCAGTACTTC
J: TRBJ1-5; size: medium-sized; D: -; V: TRBV11-1; CDR3: CASSQGGFNQPQHF; DNA: TGTGCCAGCAGCCAAGGGGGGTTCAATCAGCCCCAGCATTTT
J: TRBJ2-2; size: -; D: TRBD2; V: TRBV5-1; CDR3: CASSLASGVYTVELFF; DNA: TGCGCCAGCAGCCTGGCTAGCGGGGTCTACACCGTGGAGCTGTTTTTT
J: TRBJ2-1; size: few; D: -; V: TRBV5-1; CDR3: CASNRASYNEQFF; DNA: TGCGCCAGCAACAGGGCCTCCTACAATGAGCAGTTCTTC
J: TRBJ2-3; size: -; D: -; V: TRBV11-2; CDR3: CASSLAGEATTDTQYF; DNA: TGTGCCAGCAGCTTAGCCGGAGAGGCGACCACAGACACGCAGTATTTT
J: TRBJ2-1; size: -; D: -; V: TRBV29-1; CDR3: CIGSSDLNEQFF; DNA: TGCATCGGGAGTTCGGACTTGAATGAGCAGTTCTTC
J: TRBJ2-3; size: -; D: -; V: TRBV29-1; CDR3: CRVMGRRVISTDTQYF; DNA: TGCAGGGTTATGGGCAGGAGGGTTATTAGCACAGATACGCAGTATTTT
J: TRBJ2-1; size: -; D: -; V: TRBV29-1; CDR3: CSSVKAGNEEFF; DNA: TGCAGTTCGGTCAAGGCAGGGAATGAGGAGTTCTTC
J: TRBJ1-1; size: -; D: -; V: TRBV11-2; CDR3: CDSSLGDRRTEAFF; DNA: TGTGACAGCAGCTTAGGAGACAGGCGTACTGAAGCTTTCTTT
J: TRBJ2-2; size: -; D: TRBD2; V: TRBV11-2; CDR3: CASSYGLAQDTGEPFF; DNA: TGTGCCAGTAGCTACGGACTAGCTCAGGATACCGGGGAGCCGTTTTTT
J: TRBJ1-1; size: -; D: -; V: TRBV30; CDR3: CAWNQQVNTEAFF; DNA: TGTGCCTGGAACCAACAAGTGAACACTGAAGCTTTCTTT
J: TRBJ2-3; size: once; D: TRBD1; V: TRBV11-2; CDR3: CASSLRTGDTQYF; DNA: TGTGCCAGCAGCCTACGGACAGGGGATACGCAGTATTTT
J: TRBJ2-2; size: -; D: -; V: TRBV12-5; CDR3: CASGIPPIGGTWGTGELFF; DNA: TGTGCTAGTGGTATACCACCCATTGGGGGGACATGGGGCACCGGGGAGCTGTTTTTT